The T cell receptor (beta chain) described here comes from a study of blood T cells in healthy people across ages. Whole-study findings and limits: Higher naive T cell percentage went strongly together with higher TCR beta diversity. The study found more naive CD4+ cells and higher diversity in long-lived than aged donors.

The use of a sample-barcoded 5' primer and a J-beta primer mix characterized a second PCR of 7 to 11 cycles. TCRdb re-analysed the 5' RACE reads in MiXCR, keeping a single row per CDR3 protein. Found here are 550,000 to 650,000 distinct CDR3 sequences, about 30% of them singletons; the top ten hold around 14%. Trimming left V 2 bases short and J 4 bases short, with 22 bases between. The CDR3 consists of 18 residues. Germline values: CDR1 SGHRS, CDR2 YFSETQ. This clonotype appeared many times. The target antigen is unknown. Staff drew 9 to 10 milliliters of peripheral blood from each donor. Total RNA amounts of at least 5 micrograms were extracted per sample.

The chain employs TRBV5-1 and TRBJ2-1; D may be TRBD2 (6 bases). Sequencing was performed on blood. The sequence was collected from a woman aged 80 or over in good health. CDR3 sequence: CASSFPRPTRGVYNEQFF. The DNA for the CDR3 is TGCGCCAGCAGCTTTCCTCGTCCGACCCGCGGGGTATACAATGAGCAGTTCTTC.